Listed below are T cell receptor beta chains from one sample, sequenced in a study of shared clonotypes between healthy human individuals. Using immunoSEQ multiplex PCR, the repertoire was profiled, and TCRdb retains in-frame clones only, with some absent. This table has some 1.5 million clones, approximately 98% appearing once. Sequencing input: naive CD4+ T cells sorted from blood. The receptors derive from a man aged 25 to 45 in good health. Both conserved end residues are part of each CDR3. The D gene is left open where the match is weak. Size values are once, few and many counts, or a class for expanded clones, and some rows have none.

TRBV6-5,-,-,TRBJ2-7,TGTGCCAGCAGTTACTCGATGCGGCGGTCGGGGGAGCAGTACTTC,CASSYSMRRSGEQYF
TRBV11-2,TRBD1,-,TRBJ2-5,TGTGCCAGCAGCTTAGATCCATGGGACAGGGGGAGTGAGACCCAGTACTTC,CASSLDPWDRGSETQYF
TRBV19,-,-,TRBJ2-5,TGTGCCAGTAGTATTGGTTCGGGATCTCCCATCACAGGGGAGACCCAGTACTTC,CASSIGSGSPITGETQYF
TRBV9,TRBD1,-,TRBJ2-1,TGTGCCAGCAGCGTATCGCACGGACAGGACAATGAGCAGTTCTTC,CASSVSHGQDNEQFF
TRBV29-1,-,-,TRBJ2-3,TGCAGCGTCCACCTGAGGACCAACGGTAGGCAGTATTTT,CSVHLRTNGRQYF
TRBV2,-,-,TRBJ2-2,TGTGCCAGCAGTGTGCTAGCGAGGGACACCGGGGAGCTGTTTTTT,CASSVLARDTGELFF
TRBV6-1,TRBD2,once,TRBJ2-7,TGTGCCTGCAGGGAGGGGCGAAGGTACGAGCAGTACTTC,CACREGRRYEQYF
TRBV10-1,TRBD1,-,TRBJ2-7,TGCGCCAGCAGTGAATCGGACAGGGTCTACGAGCAGTACTTC,CASSESDRVYEQYF
TRBV19,TRBD1,-,TRBJ1-2,TGTGCCAACGCATCCGGGACAGGAAACTATGGCTACACCTTC,CANASGTGNYGYTF
TRBV4-1,TRBD2,-,TRBJ2-7,TGCGCCAGCAGCCAAAAAGCACCTAGCGGGAGAGGGTACGAGCAGTACTTC,CASSQKAPSGRGYEQYF
TRBV5-1,-,-,TRBJ2-3,TGCGCCAGCAGCTTCGGTCTGCCTCCTAGCACAGATACGCAGTATTTT,CASSFGLPPSTDTQYF
TRBV9,TRBD1,once,TRBJ2-7,TGTGCCAGCAGCGTCGCGGACAGGGGCTACGAGCAGTACTTC,CASSVADRGYEQYF
TRBV9,-,-,TRBJ2-7,TGTGCCAGCAGCGTAGCTCGGCACTCCTACGAGCAGTACTTC,CASSVARHSYEQYF
TRBV9,-,-,TRBJ2-7,TGTGCCAGCAGCGTAGTGGCGGGGTCATACGAGCAGTACTTC,CASSVVAGSYEQYF
TRBV28,TRBD2,-,TRBJ2-3,TGTGCCAGCACGGCTAGCGGGAGGGCCGTAGATACGCAGTATTTT,CASTASGRAVDTQYF
TRBV6-5,-,once,TRBJ2-5,TGTGCCAGCAGTTACTCAGGGACCCAGTACTTC,CASSYSGTQYF
TRBV7-2,TRBD1,once,TRBJ2-7,TGTGCCAGCAGCTACCGGGACAGGACCGCCTACGAGCAGTACTTC,CASSYRDRTAYEQYF
TRBV27,TRBD1,-,TRBJ2-7,TGTGCCAGCAGGCGTGGACAGGGGGCGGACGAGCAGTACTTC,CASRRGQGADEQYF
TRBV6-1,-,once,TRBJ1-2,TGTGCCAGCAGCAACGACATGAGCTTAGGATATGGCTACACCTTC,CASSNDMSLGYGYTF
TRBV18,-,-,TRBJ2-5,TGTGCCAGCTCAGAGGGACAACAAGAGACCCAGTACTTC,CASSEGQQETQYF
TRBV5-4,-,-,TRBJ1-1,TGTGCCAGCAGCCTTCTCGCCAGCCTGAACACTGAAGCTTTCTTT,CASSLLASLNTEAFF
TRBV28,-,-,TRBJ1-3,TGTGCCACCCTAACGGGAGGGAACGGAAACACCATATATTTT,CATLTGGNGNTIYF
TRBV25-1,TRBD1,-,TRBJ1-2,TGTGCCAGCACCGGGACAGGGTATGATGGCTACACCTTC,CASTGTGYDGYTF
TRBV18,TRBD2,-,TRBJ2-2,TGTGCCAGCTCACTCCAACAGGGAACTAGCGGAACCGGGGAGCTGTTTTTT,CASSLQQGTSGTGELFF
TRBV5-1,-,once,TRBJ1-1,TGCGCCAGCAGCTTCTCGTGGGACACTGAAGCTTTCTTT,CASSFSWDTEAFF
TRBV28,TRBD1,-,TRBJ1-5,TGTGCCAGCAGTCCCGGGACAGCTAATCAGCCCCAGCATTTT,CASSPGTANQPQHF
TRBV6-1,-,-,TRBJ2-1,TGTGCCAGCAGTGGGCCCCTGCGGGGCTCCTACAATGAGCAGTTCTTC,CASSGPLRGSYNEQFF
TRBV5-1,-,-,TRBJ2-6,TGCGCCAGCAGTGTTCAGGCTGGGGCCAACGTCCTGACTTTC,CASSVQAGANVLTF
TRBV6-4,TRBD2,-,TRBJ2-2,TGTGCCAGCAGTTTTGGCTTAAGGACTAGCGGGAGTAAGGGCGCCGGGGAGCTGTTTTTT,CASSFGLRTSGSKGAGELFF
TRBV18,-,-,TRBJ2-3,TGTGCCAGCTCACCCGAGGGCCTCACAGATACGCAGTATTTT,CASSPEGLTDTQYF
TRBV5-4,TRBD2,-,TRBJ2-7,TGTGCCAGCAGCCTGGTTGCTAGCGGGAGTATGGCAACCTACGAGCAGTACTTC,CASSLVASGSMATYEQYF
TRBV7-8,-,-,TRBJ2-5,TGTGCCAGCAGCTCCGGAGCCGGGCCGGTAGAGACCCAGTACTTC,CASSSGAGPVETQYF
TRBV18,-,-,TRBJ1-1,TGTGCCAGCTCACCAATGGGTGAAGCTTTCTTT,CASSPMGEAFF
TRBV30,-,-,TRBJ1-3,TGTGCCTGGAGTGGGACACCCGACTCTGGAAACACCATATATTTT,CAWSGTPDSGNTIYF
TRBV11-2,TRBD1,-,TRBJ2-7,TGTGCCAGCAGCTTTGGGAAATCATGGCAGGGGGCCTACGAGCAGTACTTC,CASSFGKSWQGAYEQYF
TRBV5-1,-,-,TRBJ2-3,TGCGCCAGCAGCCCGGGACCCGTGGAAGATACGCAGTATTTT,CASSPGPVEDTQYF
TRBV28,-,-,TRBJ2-1,TGTGCCTGGGGGGCCCTCATCCCCGCAAATGAGCAGTTCTTC,CAWGALIPANEQFF
TRBV28,TRBD1,-,TRBJ2-1,TGTGCCAGCCATACGACCGGGACAGGGTACAATGAGCAGTTCTTC,CASHTTGTGYNEQFF
TRBV5-1,-,-,TRBJ2-7,TGCGCCAGCAGCTTGCGAGGGCGGGACAGCTACGAGCAGTACTTC,CASSLRGRDSYEQYF
TRBV5-4,-,-,TRBJ2-1,TGTGCCAGCAGCTTGGACGCTTTTGGCGATGAGCAGTTCTTC,CASSLDAFGDEQFF
TRBV18,TRBD1,once,TRBJ1-1,TGTGCCAGCTCTGCAGGGACAGCGCGGGAAGCTTTCTTT,CASSAGTAREAFF
TRBV11-2,TRBD2,-,TRBJ2-3,TGTGCCAGCAGCCAAATACTAGCGGGAGGCCCCACAGATACGCAGTATTTT,CASSQILAGGPTDTQYF
TRBV5-1,-,-,TRBJ2-6,TGCGCCAGCAGTGCAGGGATTGGTGGCTCTGGGGCCAACGTCCTGACTTTC,CASSAGIGGSGANVLTF
TRBV27,-,-,TRBJ1-5,TGTGCCAGCAGTCCTATCCCTGTCACGCGCCTTAATCAGCCCCAGCATTTT,CASSPIPVTRLNQPQHF
TRBV18,TRBD1,-,TRBJ2-1,TGTGCCAGCTCACCATTACAGGGGTATGAGCAGTTCTTC,CASSPLQGYEQFF